This TCR beta chain emerged from a study of T cells after yellow fever vaccination (dated by TCRdb to the late 2010s). Describing the broader study: Libraries from fractions with low cell numbers were prepared with the SMART-Seq v4 Ultra Low Input RNA kit. To follow T-cell clones before and after primary and booster YFV17D yellow fever vaccination, bulk TCR alpha and beta repertoires were sequenced over time. Two healthy male donors, one aged 18 to 30 and one aged 30 to 40 years, made up the cohort. Blood was drawn at multiple timepoints before and after primary and secondary immunization, with bulk PBMC replicates and cell subsets isolated. General study outcomes and caveats: After the booster, most of the clones that had expanded following primary vaccination were detected again (roughly 96% of CD4 and 88% of CD8), which suggests that memory was broadly maintained. Computational filtering was needed because FACS-sorted repertoires could contain abundant contaminating clonotypes from the bulk population. A small share of clonotypes occurred in both CD4 and CD8 compartments, likely arising from convergent recombination. Compared with the primary T-cell response, the secondary T-cell response was faster but weaker, reaching its peak on day 5 rather than on day 15. Only a couple of donors were included in the study, so the extent to which the findings can be generalized is limited.

The germline V gene (reference sequence) yields SEHNR for CDR1 and FQNEAQ for CDR2. Trimming removed 1 base from V and 3 bases from J, leaving 14 bases between the germline ends. The CDR3 numbers 16 residues from cysteine through phenylalanine. Only the CDR3 DNA is retained, 48 bases long and in frame from the first base. This clonotype has at least ten counts. Its target antigen remains unknown. Per-base quality was not reported, and no clone a single base away is much larger than it. TCR cDNA was made using 5'RACE template switching, a step that added a universal primer site and unique molecular identifiers. cDNA synthesis was primed from both the TCR alpha and TCR beta constant segments. Library amplification used two PCR steps, and the second PCR step added sample barcodes and sequencing adapters. Sequencing of the libraries was done on either Illumina HiSeq 2500 (2x100 bp) or NovaSeq (2x150 bp). As for the authors' bioinformatics: Demultiplexing of reads and collapsing into UMI consensus sequences were performed with MIGEC, and V(D)J alignment was carried out with MiXCR. Clonotypes responding to the vaccine were identified with edgeR on replicate PBMC samples, with the criteria of FDR below 0.01 and a log2 fold change above 5 up to day 15. Each bulk clonotype was labeled CD4 or CD8 based on which sequenced repertoire, CD4 or CD8, contained the clonotype at higher abundance. TCRdb reprocessing: public reads trimmed at Q25 with fastp, clones called with MiXCR, in-frame beta chains kept. Identical CDR3 protein sequences are pooled into one entry, listed with their most common genes and DNA. TCRdb, not the original authors, processed these V and J calls. Counted in this sample were roughly 120,000 distinct CDR3 sequences; about 7% of them appeared once. The ten largest clonotypes hold just under 2.5% of the sample.

Sample treatment or condition, as interpreted from the label and publication: live attenuated yellow fever vaccine strain. PBMCs were isolated from peripheral blood using a standard Ficoll-Paque protocol. CD4 and CD8 T-cell fractions were isolated with Dynabeads CD4 and CD8 positive selection kits. TriZol was used to extract RNA from bulk PBMCs, CD4 and CD8 fractions, and dextramer-positive and dextramer-negative fractions. This chain is built from TRBV7-9 and TRBJ2-3; TRBD1 might be the D gene, on 6 matching bases. The origin of this receptor is a man aged 18 to 30 who received the YFV17D yellow fever vaccine. The material was CD4+ T cells sorted from PBMCs, obtained 10 to 11 days after the first yellow fever vaccination. The CDR3 protein: CASSLGVQTGTDTQYF. In nucleotide form, the sequence is TGTGCCAGCAGCTTAGGGGTCCAAACAGGGACAGATACGCAGTATTTT.